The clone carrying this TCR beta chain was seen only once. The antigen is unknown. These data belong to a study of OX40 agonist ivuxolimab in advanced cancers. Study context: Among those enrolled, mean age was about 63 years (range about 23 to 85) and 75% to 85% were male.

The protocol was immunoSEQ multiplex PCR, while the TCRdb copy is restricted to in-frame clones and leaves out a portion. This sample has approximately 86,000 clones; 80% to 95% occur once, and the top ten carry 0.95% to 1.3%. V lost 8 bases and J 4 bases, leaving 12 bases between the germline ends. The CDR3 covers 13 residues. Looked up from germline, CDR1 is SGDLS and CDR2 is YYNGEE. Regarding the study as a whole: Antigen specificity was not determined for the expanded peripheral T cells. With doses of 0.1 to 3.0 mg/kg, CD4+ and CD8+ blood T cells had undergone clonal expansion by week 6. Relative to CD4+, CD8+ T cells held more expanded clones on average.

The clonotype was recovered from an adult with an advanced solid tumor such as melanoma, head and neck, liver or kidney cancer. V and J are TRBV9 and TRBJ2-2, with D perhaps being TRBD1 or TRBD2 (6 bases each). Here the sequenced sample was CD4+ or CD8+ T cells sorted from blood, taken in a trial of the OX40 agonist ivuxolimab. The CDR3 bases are TGTGCCAGTAGGGGGGCGGGCACCGGGGAGCTGTTTTTT. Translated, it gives CASRGAGTGELFF.